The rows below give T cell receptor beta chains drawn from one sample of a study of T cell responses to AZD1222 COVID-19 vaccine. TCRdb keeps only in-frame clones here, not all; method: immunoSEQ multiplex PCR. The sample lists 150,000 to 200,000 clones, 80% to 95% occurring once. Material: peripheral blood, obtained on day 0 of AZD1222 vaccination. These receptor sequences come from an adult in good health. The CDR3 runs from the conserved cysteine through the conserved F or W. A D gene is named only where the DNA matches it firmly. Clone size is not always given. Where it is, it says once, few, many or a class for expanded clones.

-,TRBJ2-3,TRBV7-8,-,CASSSRQIHGTDTQYF,TGTGCCAGCAGCTCGCGACAGATACATGGGACAGATACGCAGTATTTT
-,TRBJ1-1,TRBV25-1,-,CASSEGTGTNTEAFF,TGTGCCAGCAGTGAAGGAACAGGGACGAACACTGAAGCTTTCTTT
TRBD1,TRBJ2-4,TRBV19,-,CASSIRGQGPRVQYF,TGTGCCAGTAGTATAAGGGGACAGGGGCCGCGGGTTCAGTACTTC
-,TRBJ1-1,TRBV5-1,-,CASSLVGNLNTEAFF,TGCGCCAGCAGCTTGGTCGGCAACCTGAACACTGAAGCTTTCTTT
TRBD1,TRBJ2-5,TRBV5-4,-,CASSIGTGPLQETQYF,TGTGCCAGCAGCATCGGGACAGGACCCCTCCAAGAGACCCAGTACTTC
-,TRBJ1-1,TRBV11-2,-,CASSTYIAEAFF,TGTGCCAGCAGCACCTATATCGCTGAAGCTTTCTTT
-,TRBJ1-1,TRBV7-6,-,CASSPLGPMFETEAFF,TGTGCCAGCAGCCCCCTAGGACCGATGTTCGAGACTGAAGCTTTCTTT
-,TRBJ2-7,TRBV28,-,CASSLGGPAYEQYF,TGTGCCAGCAGTTTAGGGGGGCCGGCCTACGAGCAGTACTTC
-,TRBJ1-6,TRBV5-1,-,CASSLVAGTNSPLHF,TGCGCCAGCAGCTTGGTGGCAGGAACTAATTCACCCCTCCACTTT
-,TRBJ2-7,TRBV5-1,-,CASSESHSSYEQYF,TGCGCCAGCAGCGAATCCCACAGCTCCTACGAGCAGTACTTC
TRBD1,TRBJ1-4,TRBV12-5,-,CASGQDRPSELFF,TGTGCTAGTGGTCAGGACAGGCCGTCAGAACTGTTTTTT
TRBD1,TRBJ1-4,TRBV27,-,CASSSLFRGGTGVAGAEKLFF,TGTGCCAGCAGTTCACTGTTTCGGGGAGGGACAGGGGTCGCCGGGGCTGAAAAACTGTTTTTT
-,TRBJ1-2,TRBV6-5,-,CASSYRHPNYGYTF,TGTGCCAGCAGTTACAGGCACCCTAACTATGGCTACACCTTC
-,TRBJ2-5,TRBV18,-,CASSPGPEGGETQYF,TGTGCCAGCTCCCCCGGGCCCGAGGGCGGAGAGACCCAGTACTTC
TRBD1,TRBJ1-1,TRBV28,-,CASSDRDRSAFF,TGTGCCAGCAGTGACCGGGACAGGTCAGCTTTCTTT
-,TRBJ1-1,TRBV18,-,CASSATDEGTEAFF,TGTGCCAGCTCAGCTACAGATGAGGGTACTGAAGCTTTCTTT
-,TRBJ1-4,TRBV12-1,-,CADRISDEKLFF,TGTGCCGACCGGATTTCGGATGAAAAACTGTTTTTT
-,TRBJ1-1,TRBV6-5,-,CASSYTRLVNTEAFF,TGTGCCAGCAGTTACACCAGATTGGTGAACACTGAAGCTTTCTTT
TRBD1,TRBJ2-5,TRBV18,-,CATHTGVETQYF,TGTGCCACCCATACAGGGGTAGAGACCCAGTACTTC
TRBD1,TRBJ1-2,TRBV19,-,CASSIWTGQNYGYTF,TGTGCCAGTAGTATCTGGACAGGGCAAAACTATGGCTACACCTTC
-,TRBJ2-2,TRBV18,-,CASSPPSVGELFF,TGTGCCAGCTCACCACCGTCAGTCGGGGAGCTGTTTTTT
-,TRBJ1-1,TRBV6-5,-,CASSYLGGTEAFF,TGTGCCAGCAGTTACTTGGGGGGCACTGAAGCTTTCTTT
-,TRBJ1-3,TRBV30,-,CAWSPIDTHSGNTIYF,TGTGCCTGGTCCCCGATTGACACCCACTCTGGAAACACCATATATTTT
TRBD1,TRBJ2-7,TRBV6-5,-,CASNPRGLYEQYF,TGTGCCAGCAACCCCAGGGGGCTCTACGAGCAGTACTTC
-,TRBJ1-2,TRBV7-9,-,CASSLGALNYGYTF,TGTGCCAGCAGCTTAGGGGCCCTAAACTATGGCTACACCTTC
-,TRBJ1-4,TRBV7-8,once,CASLRTGPGGEKLFF,TGTGCCAGTCTGAGAACAGGGCCCGGGGGCGAAAAACTGTTTTTT
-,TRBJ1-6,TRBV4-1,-,CASSQDEQTLYNSPLHF,TGCGCCAGCAGCCAAGATGAGCAGACTTTATATAATTCACCCCTCCACTTT
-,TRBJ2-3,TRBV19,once,CASHSRGPDTQYF,TGTGCCAGTCACTCGCGGGGGCCAGATACGCAGTATTTT
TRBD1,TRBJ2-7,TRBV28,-,CASSSPGQGRYEQYF,TGTGCCAGCAGTTCCCCGGGACAGGGACGATACGAGCAGTACTTC
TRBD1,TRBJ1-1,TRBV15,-,CATSRGRGQGVNTEAFF,TGTGCCACCAGCAGGGGGAGGGGACAGGGAGTCAACACTGAAGCTTTCTTT
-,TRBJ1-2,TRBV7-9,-,CASSGQFPNYGYTF,TGTGCCAGCTCTGGACAGTTTCCTAACTATGGCTACACCTTC
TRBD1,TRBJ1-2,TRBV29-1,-,CSATTGENYGYTF,TGCAGCGCAACTACAGGGGAAAACTATGGCTACACCTTC
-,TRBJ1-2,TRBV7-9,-,CASSDRDIGGYTF,TGTGCCAGCAGCGATCGGGACATCGGTGGCTACACCTTC
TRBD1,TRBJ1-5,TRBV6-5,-,CASREGQGLREHF,TGTGCCAGCAGAGAGGGACAGGGGTTACGGGAGCATTTT
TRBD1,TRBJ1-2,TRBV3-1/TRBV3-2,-,CASSQEAGQGNGYTF,TGTGCCAGCAGCCAAGAAGCGGGACAGGGGAATGGCTACACCTTC
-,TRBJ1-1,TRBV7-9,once,CAVRTVNTEAFF,TGTGCCGTACGGACAGTAAACACTGAAGCTTTCTTT
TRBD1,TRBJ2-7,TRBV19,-,CASAGGGYEQYF,TGTGCCTCGGCAGGGGGCGGCTACGAGCAGTACTTC
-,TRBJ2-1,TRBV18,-,CASSPSGLSRGEYPNEQFF,TGTGCCAGCTCACCATCGGGACTGAGCAGGGGGGAGTATCCCAATGAGCAGTTCTTC
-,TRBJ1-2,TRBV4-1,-,CASSLSGQSGYTF,TGCGCCAGCAGCCTAAGTGGCCAGTCTGGCTACACCTTC
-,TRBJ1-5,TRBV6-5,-,CASSYLGQPQHF,TGTGCCAGCAGTTATCTAGGGCAGCCCCAGCATTTT
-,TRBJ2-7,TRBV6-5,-,CASSYSRAYEQYF,TGTGCCAGCAGTTACTCGAGGGCCTACGAGCAGTACTTC
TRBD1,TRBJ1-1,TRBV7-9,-,CASSLLGQGGLGTEAFF,TGTGCCAGCAGCTTATTGGGACAGGGAGGGTTGGGCACTGAAGCTTTCTTT
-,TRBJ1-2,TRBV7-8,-,CASSHYRVEGGYTF,TGTGCCAGCAGCCACTACAGGGTAGAGGGGGGCTACACCTTC
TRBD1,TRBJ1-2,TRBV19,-,CASSLQGAFYGYTF,TGTGCCAGTAGCCTACAGGGGGCCTTCTATGGCTACACCTTC
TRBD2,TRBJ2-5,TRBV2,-,CASKKLAGAPGETQYF,TGTGCCAGCAAGAAACTAGCGGGGGCCCCGGGAGAGACCCAGTACTTC
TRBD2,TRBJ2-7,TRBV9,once,CASSVSSGGKNEQYF,TGTGCCAGCAGCGTATCTAGCGGGGGGAAAAACGAGCAGTACTTC